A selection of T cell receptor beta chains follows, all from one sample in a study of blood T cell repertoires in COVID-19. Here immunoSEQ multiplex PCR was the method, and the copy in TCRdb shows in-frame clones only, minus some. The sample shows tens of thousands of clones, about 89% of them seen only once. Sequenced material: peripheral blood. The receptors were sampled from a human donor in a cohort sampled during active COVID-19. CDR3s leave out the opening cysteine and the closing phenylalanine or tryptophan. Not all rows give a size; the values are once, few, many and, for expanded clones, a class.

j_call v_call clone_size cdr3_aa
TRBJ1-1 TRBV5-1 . ASSLVPTGGEDTEAF
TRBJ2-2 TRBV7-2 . ASITRGWTGGWTGELF
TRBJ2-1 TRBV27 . ASSQTGWSYNEQF
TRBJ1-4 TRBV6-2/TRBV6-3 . ASSRGQTTNEKLF
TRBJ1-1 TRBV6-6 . ATHTPERTNTEAF
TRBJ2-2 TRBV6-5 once ASRGTATGELF
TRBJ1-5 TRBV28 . ASSNISGASQPQH
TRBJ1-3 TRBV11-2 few ASSLQWGVTGNTIY
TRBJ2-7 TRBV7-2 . ASSSQGSSYEQY
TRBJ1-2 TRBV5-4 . ASTKKDRNDGYT
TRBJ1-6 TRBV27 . ASSFYGRRGYNSPLH
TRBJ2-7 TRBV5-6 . ASSHGDSYEQY
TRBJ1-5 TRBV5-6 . ASSLDRDQPQH
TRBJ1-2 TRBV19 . ASSIGEEGGGYT
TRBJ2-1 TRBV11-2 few ASSADRAGEQF